The rows below give T cell receptor beta chains drawn from one sample of a study of blood T cell repertoires in COVID-19. TCRdb's copy holds only in-frame clones and misses some; the assay was immunoSEQ multiplex PCR. The repertoire holds 250,000 to 300,000 clones, with around 90% as singletons. Source material: peripheral blood. These receptors all stem from a woman aged 55-75 years with COVID-19, enrolled during active disease. The CDR3 runs from the conserved cysteine through the conserved F or W.

TRBJ2-7,TRBV4-3,CASSQEGRDFDEQYF
TRBJ1-6,TRBV6-5,CASWSSYNSPLHF
TRBJ2-3,TRBV29-1,CSVSRLAGVPGTDTQYF
TRBJ1-2,TRBV6-5,CASRSSGTSGYTF
TRBJ1-5,TRBV7-2,CASSPQTVNSNQPQHF
TRBJ1-5,TRBV19,CASSILGQLHHQPQHF
TRBJ2-3,TRBV20-1,CSASARDRLTDTQYF
TRBJ2-2,TRBV5-4,CASSVRDRVTGELFF
TRBJ2-7,TRBV5-6,CASSRAGQGDYEQYF
TRBJ2-7,TRBV7-2,CASSFSGSYEQYF
TRBJ1-1,TRBV3-1/TRBV3-2,CASSLARPNTEAFF
TRBJ1-5,TRBV2,CASCRTGQSQHF
TRBJ2-7,TRBV7-9,CASSSRQGNEQYF
TRBJ2-7,TRBV6-2/TRBV6-3,CASSGTGGSEQYF
TRBJ1-5,TRBV19,CASRAGPGNNQPQHF
TRBJ2-7,TRBV11-1,CASSPLTGGVIYEQYF
TRBJ1-2,TRBV6-5,CASMNQGQGYTF
TRBJ1-2,TRBV10-1,CASSEYRASVDGYTF
TRBJ1-3,TRBV6-1,CASSEVSSAPGYF
TRBJ1-2,TRBV5-5,CASSRENYGYTF
TRBJ2-4,TRBV15,CATSSYVKNIQYF
TRBJ2-7,TRBV3-1/TRBV3-2,CASSQDPRVSSYEQYF
TRBJ2-3,TRBV7-3,CASSQSTDTQYF
TRBJ1-2,TRBV9,CASSVDFRRGGYTF
TRBJ2-1,TRBV10-3,CAISRQAGVAGEGEQFF
TRBJ2-7,TRBV5-1,CASSPFGGGGSYEQYF
TRBJ2-1,TRBV19,CASDNRGRVNEQFF
TRBJ1-5,TRBV5-6,CASSLGPGGNQPQHF
TRBJ2-7,TRBV6-2/TRBV6-3,CASSRGTGRYEQYF
TRBJ1-1,TRBV28,CASSSPGSEAFF
TRBJ1-4,TRBV3-1/TRBV3-2,CASSQGGGTSNEKLFF
TRBJ1-1,TRBV6-6,CASSYRGMNTEAFF
TRBJ1-5,TRBV7-8,CASSLGSGGDFQPQHF
TRBJ1-5,TRBV5-5,CASSFGQGNSQPQHF
TRBJ1-4,TRBV5-1,CASSPWGGGGEKLFF
TRBJ2-1,TRBV18,CASSRGATEQFF
TRBJ2-2,TRBV7-3,CASSLSAAATGELFF
TRBJ1-2,TRBV2,CASSIWTGGSYGYTF
TRBJ2-6,TRBV6-5,CASSRPGREANVLTF
TRBJ1-5,TRBV29-1,CSVAGERNQPQHF
TRBJ2-2,TRBV7-9,CASSLFLAVNTGELFF
TRBJ1-1,TRBV6-5,CASQGRATEAFF
TRBJ2-5,TRBV5-4,CASSRGTSQETQYF
TRBJ1-1,TRBV9,CASSPQGENTEAFF
TRBJ1-6,TRBV5-8,CASSPAGGQGISPLHF
TRBJ2-2,TRBV6-5,CASSYLRQGNTGELFF
TRBJ2-7,TRBV15,CATSVGGTSRSYEQYF
TRBJ1-2,TRBV3-1/TRBV3-2,CASSQPRGHGYTF
TRBJ1-2,TRBV5-8,CASSSGGLANYGYTF
TRBJ2-3,TRBV19,CASSPQEAIVTQYF
TRBJ2-1,TRBV5-5,CASRHGTGADWGEQFF